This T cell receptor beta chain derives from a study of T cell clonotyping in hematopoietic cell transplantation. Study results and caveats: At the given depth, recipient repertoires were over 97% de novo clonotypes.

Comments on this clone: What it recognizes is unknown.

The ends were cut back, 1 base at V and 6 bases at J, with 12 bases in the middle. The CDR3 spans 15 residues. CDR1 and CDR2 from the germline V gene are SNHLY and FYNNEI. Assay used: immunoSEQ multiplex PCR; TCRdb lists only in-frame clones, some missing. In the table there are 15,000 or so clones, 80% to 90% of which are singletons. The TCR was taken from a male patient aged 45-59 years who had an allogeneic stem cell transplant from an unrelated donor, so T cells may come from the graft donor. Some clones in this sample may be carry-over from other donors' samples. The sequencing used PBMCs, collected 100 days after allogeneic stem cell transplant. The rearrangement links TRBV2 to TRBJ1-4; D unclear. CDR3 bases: TGTGCCAGCAGTGAAGGGTGGAGGGAGCATGAAAAACTGTTTTTT. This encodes CASSEGWREHEKLFF.